This TCR beta chain was sequenced in a study of blood T cell repertoires in COVID-19. In the study overall: The samples span acute and convalescent COVID-19 from the United States, Italy and Spain. The analysed material was cDNA or gDNA that came from T cells, B-cell-depleted T cells, or PBMCs.

Authors' processing steps: Quantification of nucleated cells was approximated via reference gene primer amplification. The table came from immunoSEQ multiplex PCR; TCRdb's copy has only in-frame clones and leaves some out. V and J calls plus clone size are reproduced from that table; the DNA served to infer D and trimming. The sample lists over 250,000 clones, over 75% occurring once. Deletions cut 3 bases from V and 7 bases from J, with 10 bases between. Germline CDR1 reads MNHEY; CDR2 reads SMNVEV (reference sequence). This CDR3 is built from 14 residues. The origin of this receptor is a human donor in a cohort sampled during active COVID-19. The V gene is TRBV27, the J gene TRBJ1-6; D call uncertain. The sample comprised peripheral blood. The CDR3 region has the DNA TGTGCCAGCAGTTTGGGCAGGATAAATTCACCCCTCCACTTT. As protein: CASSLGRINSPLHF.